This TCR beta chain was found in a study of T cell clonality in common variable immunodeficiency. The study, taken as a whole, reports: Patient heterogeneity in the CVID cohort limited correlations between repertoire features and clinical complications.

CVID and control samples used equivalent genomic DNA input. Sequencing used immunoSEQ multiplex PCR; TCRdb keeps in-frame clones, though not all of them. The repertoire has 75,000 to 85,000 clones, none seen only once; the ten largest take 0.75% to 1%. From germline, CDR1 is WNHNN and CDR2 SYGVQD (reference sequence). The CDR3 has 14 amino acids. V lost 5 bases and J lost 0, with 8 bases in between. This clone was picked up many times. Its antigen remains unidentified. The read terminates 3 residues before the CDR3 end, so the remaining end is supplied by the germline J gene. This sequence joins TRBV10-1 and TRBJ1-3; unclear D gene. The sequenced material came from peripheral blood mononuclear cells. This TCR was sampled from a person between 18 and 75 years old in good health. The sequenced part of the CDR3 DNA is TGCGCCAGCAGTAGCCCGAACTCTGGAAACACC. Its protein product is CASSSPNSGNT. The CDR3 as a whole reads CASSSPNSGNTIYF.